This passage covers 21 T cell receptor beta chains from one sample sequenced in a study of long-term antiretroviral therapy in people with HIV. A v3.0 immunoSEQ assay was performed at survey level. Using immunoSEQ multiplex PCR, the repertoire was profiled, and TCRdb retains in-frame clones only, with some absent. The sample gives 20,000 or so clones, less than 85% of which show up once; 6.4% is in the top ten. The sample was unsorted PBMCs, taken at the start of antiretroviral therapy, before treatment. These receptors were obtained from a man in his late teens or twenties with HIV.

This chain connects TRBV6-5 to TRBJ2-5; D gene unclear. The V and J ends lost 0 bases and 2 bases respectively, with 10 bases between them. The germline gives CDR1 MNHEY, CDR2 SVGAGI. The CDR3 length is 15 residues. The CDR3: CASSYSGMGQETQYF. In DNA, the CDR3 is TGTGCCAGCAGTTACTCAGGGATGGGGCAAGAGACCCAGTACTTC.

The chain uses TRBV28 and TRBJ1-5; D unresolved. Trimming cost V 7 bases and J 0 bases, with 4 bases left between them. The germline V gene has CDR1 MDHEN and CDR2 SYDVKM. The CDR3 has 12 amino acids. CDR3 in amino acids: CASTDSNQPQHF. The CDR3 DNA reads as TGTGCCAGCACCGATAGCAATCAGCCCCAGCATTTT.

This clone was detected a few times. The genes are TRBV28 and TRBJ2-7, with 8 nucleotides matching TRBD2. Germline V gives CDR1 MDHEN, CDR2 SYDVKM. There are 14 residues in the CDR3. Unmatched junction bases numbered 12, after V lost 3 bases and J lost 11 bases. The CDR3 loop reads CASSFGRAGREKYF. CDR3 DNA: TGTGCCAGCAGTTTCGGGAGGGCTGGGAGGGAGAAGTACTTC.

V is TRBV28 and J is TRBJ1-1; D is ambiguous. Germline V gives CDR1 MDHEN, CDR2 SYDVKM. This CDR3 spans 14 amino acids. V was cut by 4 bases and J by 2 bases, with 11 bases left in between. The CDR3 loop reads CASSSIPGNTEAFF. CDR3 bases: TGTGCCAGCAGTTCCATACCAGGAAACACTGAAGCTTTCTTT.

This clone was found once. The J gene is TRBJ2-7, the V gene TRBV5-1; weak D call: TRBD2 (6 bases). Germline lookup yields CDR1 SGHRS and CDR2 YFSETQ. The CDR3 has 13 residues. The ends were cut back, 2 bases at V and 10 bases at J, with 16 bases in the middle. The CDR3: CASSFGRIGDQYF. Here the CDR3 DNA reads TGCGCCAGCAGCTTTGGGAGGATTGGGGATCAGTACTTC.

In its sample, this clone was seen a few times. The chain couples TRBV9 to TRBJ2-5; D is unclear. Trimming removed 4 bases at V and 4 bases at J, with 5 bases between. The CDR3 is made up of 11 amino acids. Germline lookup yields CDR1 SGDLS and CDR2 YYNGEE. The CDR3 DNA sequence: TGTGCCAGCAGCTCAAGAGAGACCCAGTACTTC. Translating it yields CASSSRETQYF.

The V call is TRBV5-6, the J call TRBJ1-5; no clear D gene. Germline V gene lookup returns CDR1 SGHDT and CDR2 YYEEEE. The CDR3 runs 15 residues. The V end was cut by 0 bases, the J end by 4 bases, with 11 bases between. The CDR3 DNA sequence: TGTGCCAGCAGCTTGGGCACCCCTGGGAATCAGCCCCAGCATTTT. It specifies CASSLGTPGNQPQHF.

The V call is TRBV2, the J call TRBJ2-7; 8 nucleotides line up with TRBD1. The V and J ends lost 2 bases and 5 bases, in that order; junction bases with no gene match: 5. This CDR3 comprises 14 residues. The V gene's germline CDR1 is SNHLY and CDR2 FYNNEI. The CDR3 sequence: CASSEQGATDEQYF. The CDR3 DNA reads TGTGCCAGCAGTGAACAGGGGGCGACTGACGAGCAGTACTTC.

This sequence joins TRBV6-6 and TRBJ1-4; tentatively, D is TRBD1 (5 bases). The V end was cut by 6 bases, the J end by 5 bases, with 16 bases between. Germline V lookup: CDR1 MNHNY, CDR2 SVGAGI (reference sequence). This CDR3 region has 15 residues. CDR3 sequence reads: CASSQMTDENEKLFF. The CDR3 region has the DNA TGTGCCAGCAGCCAGATGACAGACGAGAATGAAAAACTGTTTTTT.

This sequence joins TRBV9 and TRBJ2-7; no clear D. V lost 0 bases, J lost 7 bases, and 8 bases lay in between. Per the germline V gene, CDR1 is SGDLS and CDR2 is YYNGEE. The CDR3 sequence is 12 residues long. Written as DNA, the CDR3 is TGTGCCAGCAGCGTAGAGTTGGGTGAGCAGTACTTC. Its protein product is CASSVELGEQYF.

V gene TRBV29-1 combines with J gene TRBJ1-2; tentatively, D is TRBD1 (5 bases). The length of the CDR3 is 15 residues. The V end lost 0 bases, the J end lost 8 bases, and 19 bases lay between the germline ends. Germline CDR1 SQVTM, CDR2 ANQGSEA. CDR3 nucleotide sequence: TGCAGCGTTGAAGATCGGGTGCAGGGCTCCAACGGCTACACCTTC. Protein: CSVEDRVQGSNGYTF.

The chain joins TRBV2 to TRBJ2-1; D is undetermined. The length of the CDR3 is 14 residues. Deletions cut 4 bases from V and 0 bases from J, with 7 bases between. In germline, CDR1 is SNHLY, CDR2 FYNNEI. In DNA, the CDR3 is TGTGCCAGCAGTGTTGGTAGCTCCTACAATGAGCAGTTCTTC. Its translation: CASSVGSSYNEQFF.

The CDR3 DNA reads TGTGCCAGCAGCTTAAAGGAATACCAAGAGACCCAGTACTTC. Translated: CASSLKEYQETQYF. The chain joins TRBV13 to TRBJ2-5; D is uncertain. Germline CDR1 reads PRHDT; CDR2 reads FYEKMQ (reference sequence). This CDR3 contains 14 residues. V was pared by 2 bases and J by 0 bases, with 7 bases between.

The gene calls are TRBV5-4 and TRBJ2-2; 7 bases agree with TRBD2. In germline, CDR1 is SGHNT, CDR2 YYREEE (reference sequence). V lost 4 bases, J lost 4 bases, and 7 bases stayed unmatched. This CDR3 is built from 15 residues. The CDR3 nucleotides are TGTGCCAGCAGCCAGACTAGCTCGGGCACCGGGGAGCTGTTTTTT. It codes for CASSQTSSGTGELFF.

The chain combines TRBV27 with TRBJ2-7, with 8 bases matching TRBD1. With 6 bases clipped from V and 6 bases from J, the junction kept 10 bases outside the gene matches. This CDR3 contains 14 residues. Germline V gene data show CDR1 as MNHEY and CDR2 as SMNVEV (reference sequence). CDR3 coding DNA: TGTGCCAGCAGGCTTGACAGGGGTTTGAGCGAGCAGTACTTC. It translates to CASRLDRGLSEQYF.

The rearrangement links TRBV9 to TRBJ2-7; TRBD2 is a possible D gene (6 bases). V lost 2 bases and J lost 5, with 11 bases in between. Germline CDR1 and CDR2: SGDLS and YYNGEE. The CDR3 runs to 13 residues. The CDR3 sequence is CASSVGTSNEQYF. The CDR3, as DNA: TGTGCCAGCAGCGTGGGGACTTCTAACGAGCAGTACTTC.

The chain joins TRBV11-2 to TRBJ2-7, with 9 bases lining up with TRBD1. V was pared by 6 bases and J by 2 bases, with 5 bases of the junction left unmatched. This CDR3 has 14 amino acids. Germline V gene lookup returns CDR1 SGHAT and CDR2 FQNNGV. The CDR3 loop is CASSTGGAAYEQYF. The CDR3 nucleotides are TGTGCCAGCAGTACAGGGGGCGCTGCCTACGAGCAGTACTTC.

V usage is TRBV18 and J usage is TRBJ1-1; possible D gene TRBD1, 5 bases. This CDR3 comprises 14 residues. The germline gives CDR1 KGHSH, CDR2 LQKENI. V gave up 2 bases and J gave up 4 bases, with 11 bases separating them. CDR3 loop: CASSPSGPSTEAFF. The CDR3 nucleotides are TGTGCCAGCTCACCATCAGGGCCGTCCACTGAAGCTTTCTTT.

The chain uses TRBV5-1 and TRBJ2-2, with D tentatively TRBD1 (5 bases). The CDR3 loop spans 15 amino acids. The germline V gene encodes CDR1 SGHRS and CDR2 YFSETQ. V shed 0 bases and J shed 5 bases, with 11 bases lying between them. Here the CDR3 reads CASSLVGQETGELFF. The CDR3 bases are TGCGCCAGCAGCTTGGTAGGACAAGAGACCGGGGAGCTGTTTTTT.

This sequence joins TRBV19 and TRBJ2-7; TRBD2 aligns across 7 bases. This CDR3 has 16 amino acids. Looked up from germline, CDR1 is LNHDA and CDR2 is SQIVND (reference sequence). The junction had 9 bases not matched to a gene; V was cut back by 3 bases and J by 1 base. The CDR3 nucleotides read TGTGCCAGTAGTATTTTCTCGGGAGGTTCATCCTACGAGCAGTACTTC. This translates into CASSIFSGGSSYEQYF.

The chain joins TRBV4-3 to TRBJ2-3; TRBD2 matches 12 bases. This CDR3 has 16 residues. Germline loops: CDR1 LGHNA, CDR2 YSLEER. The J segment lost 5 bases and the V segment lost 1 base, leaving 4 bases of the junction unmatched. The CDR3 DNA sequence: TGCGCCAGCAGCCAAGTGGAGGGACTAGCGGGAGATACGCAGTATTTT. Translation gives CASSQVEGLAGDTQYF.